Following are 21 T cell receptor beta chains from one sample sequenced in a study of blood T cell repertoires in COVID-19. Method: immunoSEQ multiplex PCR; TCRdb's copy keeps in-frame clones and lacks some. The sample consists of some 320,000 clones, 70% to 90% of them appearing once. The specimen sequenced was peripheral blood. These receptors originate from a woman aged 45 to 65 who had recovered from COVID-19.

CDR3 residues: CAISDQPGTGYSGANVLTF. CDR3 DNA sequence: TGTGCCATCAGTGATCAACCCGGGACAGGGTACTCCGGGGCCAACGTCCTGACTTTC. The rearrangement links TRBV10-3 to TRBJ2-6; TRBD1 aligns across 9 bases. Germline V gene data show CDR1 as ENHRY and CDR2 as SYGVKD. The CDR3 extends over 19 amino acids. The V and J ends lost 3 bases and 4 bases, in that order; junction bases with no gene match: 13.

The chain uses TRBV27 and TRBJ2-3; 12 nucleotides line up with TRBD2. Trimming took 8 bases from V and 4 from J; bases not matched to a gene: 10. CDR3 length: 16 amino acids. Germline CDR1 reads MNHEY; CDR2 reads SMNVEV (reference sequence). CDR3 nucleotide sequence: TGTGCCAGCCGCCGCCTGACTAGCGGGAGCCCAGATACGCAGTATTTT. Translating it yields CASRRLTSGSPDTQYF.

This chain connects TRBV24-1 to TRBJ1-2; D gene ambiguous. The germline V gene encodes CDR1 KGHDR and CDR2 SFDVKD. V lost 8 bases and J lost 8, with 17 bases in between. The CDR3 sequence is 13 residues long. CDR3 protein: CATTASEVSGYTF. The CDR3, as DNA: TGTGCCACCACCGCATCAGAGGTGAGCGGCTACACCTTC.

V and J are TRBV28 and TRBJ1-5; 9 bases match TRBD1. The germline CDR1 and CDR2 sequences are MDHEN and SYDVKM. V shed 8 bases, J shed 4 bases, and the junction held 0 bases outside the gene matches. This CDR3 is built from 12 residues. In DNA form, the CDR3 reads TGTGCCAGCGGGACAGGGAATCAGCCCCAGCATTTT. This translates into CASGTGNQPQHF.

CDR3 nucleotide sequence: TGTGCCAGCAGCTTCGGTCAGGGGGTCGAAAAACTGTTTTTT. It is translated as CASSFGQGVEKLFF. The chain carries TRBV11-1 and TRBJ1-4; 7 bases agree with TRBD1. The CDR3 spans 14 residues. In germline, CDR1 is SGHAT, CDR2 FQDESV (reference sequence). Unmatched junction bases numbered 6, after V lost 3 bases and J lost 8 bases.

This chain connects TRBV28 to TRBJ2-3; 7 nucleotides match TRBD1. The V and J ends lost 6 bases and 0 bases, in that order; junction bases with no gene match: 3. The CDR3 spans 14 residues. Germline lookup yields CDR1 MDHEN and CDR2 SYDVKM. The CDR3 region is CASRTGQSTDTQYF. In nucleotides, the CDR3 is TGTGCCAGCAGGACGGGACAGAGCACAGATACGCAGTATTTT.

This chain links TRBV28 with TRBJ1-5; possibly TRBD1 for D (5 bases). V lost 7 bases and J 3 bases, leaving 13 bases between the germline ends. The CDR3 loop spans 14 amino acids. The germline V gene encodes CDR1 MDHEN and CDR2 SYDVKM. As DNA, the CDR3 is TGTGCCAGCAACGGGGGGGGGAACAATCAGCCCCAGCATTTT. It yields the protein CASNGGGNNQPQHF.

This clone was observed a few times. The chain employs TRBV10-2 and TRBJ1-2, with no clear D. Trimming shortened V by 3 bases and J by 4 bases, and 6 bases separated the two germline ends. Germline lookup yields CDR1 WSHSY and CDR2 SAAADI. This CDR3 region has 12 residues. The CDR3: CASSEYSYGYTF. CDR3 bases: TGCGCCAGCAGTGAATACAGCTATGGCTACACCTTC.

The rearrangement links TRBV9 to TRBJ2-7; possibly TRBD1 for D (6 bases). The CDR3 spans 14 residues. CDR1 and CDR2 from the germline V gene are SGDLS and YYNGEE. V was cut by 0 bases and J by 5 bases, with 12 bases left in between. The CDR3 sequence is CASSVATTGHEQYF. CDR3 nucleotide sequence: TGTGCCAGCAGCGTAGCTACCACAGGGCACGAGCAGTACTTC.

Written as DNA, the CDR3 is TGCGCCAGCAGCCAAGATCCTGACTTCCAAGAGACCCAGTACTTC. Amino acids: CASSQDPDFQETQYF. V gene TRBV4-1 combines with J gene TRBJ2-5, with no clear D. The CDR3 runs 15 residues. CDR1 is MGHRA and CDR2 is YSYEKL in the germline V gene. V lost 0 bases and J lost 1, with 9 bases in between.

A single count supports this clone. The chain links TRBV7-2 to TRBJ2-5, with D possibly TRBD2 on 5 matching bases. CDR1 and CDR2 (germline): SGHTA, FQGNSA. The CDR3 spans 16 residues. Trimming removed 3 bases at V and 1 base at J, with 15 bases between. CDR3 loop: CASSLTGRRGQETQYF. The CDR3 nucleotides are TGTGCCAGCAGCTTGACGGGTCGACGGGGCCAAGAGACCCAGTACTTC.

This chain joins TRBV11-2 and TRBJ2-3, with D possibly being TRBD2 (6 bases). Trimming took 5 bases from V and 2 from J, leaving 11 bases between them. Germline V CDR1 and CDR2: SGHAT, FQNNGV. CDR3 length: 14 residues. The DNA for the CDR3 is TGTGCCAGCAGCACGGGACTGTACACAGATACGCAGTATTTT. Protein product: CASSTGLYTDTQYF.

The chain employs TRBV30 and TRBJ2-3; 8 positions match TRBD2. The CDR3 sequence is 23 residues long. Germline V gives CDR1 GTSNPN, CDR2 SVGIG (reference sequence). The junction had 28 bases not matched to a gene; V was cut back by 0 bases and J by 2 bases. CDR3 loop: CAWSVPMLRGLIRATSDTDTQYF. DNA for the CDR3: TGTGCCTGGAGTGTCCCAATGCTGCGGGGACTCATACGAGCGACTAGCGACACAGATACGCAGTATTTT.

J is TRBJ2-2 and V is TRBV29-1; D gene ambiguous. This CDR3 is 13 amino acids long. V gave up 0 bases and J gave up 7 bases, with 9 bases separating them. Germline V gene data show CDR1 as SQVTM and CDR2 as ANQGSEA. CDR3 coding DNA: TGCAGCGTTGAAGATATCCCCGGCGGGGAGCTGTTTTTT. Amino acid sequence: CSVEDIPGGELFF.

The chain has TRBV12-3 or TRBV12-4 and TRBJ1-5; maybe TRBD1 (6 bases). This CDR3 is 13 amino acids long. Trimming pared 7 bases from V and 9 bases from J, leaving 16 bases between. As DNA, the CDR3 is TGTGCCAGCACCAGGGGCCCTGAGCTGCCCCAGCATTTT. The encoded protein is CASTRGPELPQHF.

This rearrangement joins TRBV21-1 to TRBJ2-7; the table assigns TRBD1, which was not confirmed against the DNA. TRBV21-1 is a known pseudogene. The CDR3 extends over 14 amino acids. CDR3 coding DNA: TGTGCCAGCAGCAAAGGCAGGGCCGTCTACGAGCAGTACTTC. Its protein product is CASSKGRAVYEQYF.

The genes are TRBV11-3 and TRBJ2-1, with TRBD1 identical over 10 bases. V was pared by 5 bases and J by 4 bases, with 5 bases of the junction left unmatched. CDR3 length: 15 residues. CDR1 and CDR2 (germline): SGHNT, YENEEA. The CDR3: CASSPRTGGYNEQFF. The CDR3 coding sequence is TGTGCCAGCAGCCCGAGGACAGGGGGGTACAATGAGCAGTTCTTC.

V and J are TRBV18 and TRBJ2-2; 7 bases agree with TRBD2. Per the germline V gene, CDR1 is KGHSH and CDR2 is LQKENI. The CDR3 length is 15 residues. Unmatched junction bases numbered 3, after V lost 5 bases and J lost 0 bases. The CDR3 DNA sequence: TGTGCCAGCTCAGAGCGGGATGCGAACACCGGGGAGCTGTTTTTT. It codes for CASSERDANTGELFF.

This chain connects TRBV5-8 to TRBJ1-5, with D tentatively TRBD1 (5 bases). Trimming removed 4 bases at V and 5 bases at J, with 13 bases between. The germline V gene has CDR1 SGHTS and CDR2 YDEGEE. CDR3 length equals 14 residues. CDR3 sequence (DNA): TGTGCCAGCAGCCCCCTCGGAGGGGATCAGCCCCAGCATTTT. Residues: CASSPLGGDQPQHF.

The chain carries TRBV6-6 and TRBJ1-1; D uncertain. Germline V gene lookup returns CDR1 MNHNY and CDR2 SVGAGI (reference sequence). There are 13 residues in the CDR3. V was clipped by 6 bases and J by 1 base, with 9 bases between them. CDR3 amino acids: CASSPRGNTEAFF. The CDR3 DNA follows: TGTGCCAGCAGCCCTCGGGGGAACACTGAAGCTTTCTTT.

The J gene is TRBJ2-5, the V gene TRBV28; a possible D gene is TRBD2 (5 bases). Germline V gives CDR1 MDHEN, CDR2 SYDVKM. Trimming left V 6 bases short and J 3 bases short, with 11 bases between. The CDR3 length is 13 residues. The CDR3 region is CASSPAREETQYF. The CDR3 DNA is TGTGCCAGCAGCCCGGCGAGGGAAGAGACCCAGTACTTC.